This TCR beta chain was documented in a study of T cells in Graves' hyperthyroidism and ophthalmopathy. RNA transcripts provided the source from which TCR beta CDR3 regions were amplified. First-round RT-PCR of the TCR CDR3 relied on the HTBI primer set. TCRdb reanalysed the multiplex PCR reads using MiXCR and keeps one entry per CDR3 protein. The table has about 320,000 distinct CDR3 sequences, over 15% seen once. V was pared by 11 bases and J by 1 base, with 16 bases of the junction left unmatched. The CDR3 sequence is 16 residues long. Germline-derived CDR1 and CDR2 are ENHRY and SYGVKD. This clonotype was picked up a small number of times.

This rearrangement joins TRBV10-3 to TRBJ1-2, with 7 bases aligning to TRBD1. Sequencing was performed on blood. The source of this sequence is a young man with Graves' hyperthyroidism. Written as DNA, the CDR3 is TGTGCCCCTGCTAGAAGGACAGGACTTCTTAACTATGGCTACACCTTC. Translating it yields CAPARRTGLLNYGYTF.